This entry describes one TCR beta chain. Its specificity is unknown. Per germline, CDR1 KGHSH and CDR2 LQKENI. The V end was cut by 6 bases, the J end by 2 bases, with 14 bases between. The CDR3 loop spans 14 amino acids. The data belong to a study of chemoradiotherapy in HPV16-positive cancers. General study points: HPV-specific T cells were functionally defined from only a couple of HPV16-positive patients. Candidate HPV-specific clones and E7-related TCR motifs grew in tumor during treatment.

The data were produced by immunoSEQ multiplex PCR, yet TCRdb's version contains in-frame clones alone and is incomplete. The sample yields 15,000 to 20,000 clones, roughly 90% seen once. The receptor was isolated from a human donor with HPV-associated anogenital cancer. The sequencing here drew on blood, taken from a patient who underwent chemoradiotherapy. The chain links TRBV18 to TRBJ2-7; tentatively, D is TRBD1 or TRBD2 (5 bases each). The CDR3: CASSRDGPPYEQYF. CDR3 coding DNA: TGTGCCAGCTCTCGGGACGGACCCCCCTACGAGCAGTACTTC.